The TCR beta chain described here comes from a study of CD8+CD57+ T cells in acquired aplastic anemia. Study at large: Sorted CD4+ plus CD8+ cells gave DNA averaging 3.2 ug. Healthy donor CD4+ cell samples had a mean of about 11 million reads.

This clonotype was counted a single time. Genomic DNA served as template for TCR beta VDJ and CDR3 profiling. TCRdb redid the calling of the reads with MiXCR, one entry per CDR3 protein. The sample lists 150,000 to 200,000 distinct CDR3 sequences, approximately 40% occurring once. This CDR3 is built from 14 residues. J lost 5 bases, V lost 5 bases, and 6 bases had no gene match. CDR1 is MNHNS, CDR2 SASEGT, per germline. V gene TRBV6-1 combines with J gene TRBJ1-5; TRBD1 aligns across 7 bases. The sequenced material came from sorted CD4+, CD8+, or CD8+CD57+ T cells (not recorded which) from PBMCs. The source of this sequence is a human donor in good health. The CDR3 spells CASSIQGIDQPQHF. The CDR3 DNA follows: TGTGCCAGCAGTATACAGGGGATTGATCAGCCCCAGCATTTT.